These 7 T cell receptor beta chains were sequenced from one sample in a study of radiation and T cells in renal cell carcinoma. The repertoire was sequenced with immunoSEQ multiplex PCR; TCRdb's copy has only in-frame clones and lacks some. There are around 64,000 clones in the sample; about three quarters occur only once, and approximately 7% lies in the top ten. Time point defined: blood 4 weeks post-SBRT, at nephrectomy. Treatment defined: 15 Gy SBRT to primary tumor, nephrectomy 4 weeks later. The sequencing used blood, collected from a patient whose treatment included radiotherapy and nephrectomy. The receptors were sampled from a man aged 55-75 years with renal cell carcinoma.

The CDR3 here is CASSASGDGGYTF. In DNA form, the CDR3 reads TGTGCCAGCAGCGCTTCAGGGGATGGTGGCTACACCTTC. V and J are TRBV9 and TRBJ1-2; D possibly corresponds to TRBD1 (6 bases). This CDR3 has 13 residues. The ends were cut back, 3 bases at V and 7 bases at J, with 13 bases in the middle. Germline CDR1 and CDR2: SGDLS and YYNGEE.

The chain links TRBV7-8 to TRBJ1-2; D gene ambiguous. V dropped 3 bases and J dropped 0 bases, with 5 bases sitting between them. Germline V lookup: CDR1 SGHVS, CDR2 FQNEAQ. This CDR3 has 13 residues. CDR3 bases: TGTGCCAGCAGCTTGGCCTCTAACTATGGCTACACCTTC. Translating it yields CASSLASNYGYTF.

This rearrangement joins TRBV7-8 to TRBJ2-3; tentatively, D is TRBD1 (5 bases). V lost 0 bases to trimming and J lost 3 bases, with 10 bases between them. The CDR3 has 15 amino acids. CDR1 and CDR2 from the germline V gene are SGHVS and FQNEAQ. The CDR3 sequence is CASSLARAETDTQYF. DNA of the CDR3: TGTGCCAGCAGCTTAGCCAGGGCAGAGACAGATACGCAGTATTTT. The full variable domain, in which reference TRBV7-8 and TRBJ2-3 provide the parts outside the CDR3, is GAGVSQSPRYKVAKRGQDVALRCDPISGHVSLFWYQQALGQGPEFLTYFQNEAQLDKSGLPSDRFFAERPEGSVSTLKIQRTQQEDSAVYLCASSLARAETDTQYFGPGTRLTVL.

The V gene is TRBV7-9, the J gene TRBJ2-7; D remains ambiguous. CDR3 size: 12 residues. CDR1 and CDR2 (germline): SEHNR, FQNEAQ (reference sequence). The V and J ends lost 2 bases and 3 bases respectively, with 5 bases between them. The DNA of the CDR3 is TGTGCCAGCAGCTTACGTGGCTACGAGCAGTACGTC. Its translation: CASSLRGYEQYV.

Written as DNA, the CDR3 is TGTGCCAGCAGCGCTAGGACGGGGGGCGAGCAGTACTTC. Protein product: CASSARTGGEQYF. V usage is TRBV7-6 and J usage is TRBJ2-7, with 7 bases aligning to TRBD2. J was trimmed by 6 bases and V by 5 bases; bases with no gene match: 7. CDR1 is SGHVS and CDR2 is FNYEAQ in the germline V gene. The CDR3 runs 13 residues.

This clone was seen ten or more times. The chain recombines TRBV27 with TRBJ1-2, with D possibly being TRBD1 (5 bases). Per germline, CDR1 MNHEY and CDR2 SMNVEV (reference sequence). Between the trimmed V and J ends, which lost 3 bases and 9 bases, there was a span of 11 bases. This CDR3 region has 12 residues. CDR3 amino acids: CASSFLGDRYTF. For the CDR3, the DNA is TGTGCCAGCAGTTTCCTGGGGGACCGCTACACCTTC.

This chain links TRBV18 with TRBJ1-1; D might be TRBD1 (6 bases). Trimming removed 5 bases from V and 2 bases from J, with 18 bases in between. Germline-derived CDR1 and CDR2 are KGHSH and LQKENI. This CDR3 comprises 16 residues. The chain's CDR3 is CASSSDRDTFNTEAFF. CDR3 DNA: TGTGCCAGCTCATCCGACCGGGACACTTTTAACACTGAAGCTTTCTTT.